Listed here are 26 T cell receptor beta chains from one sample, sequenced in a study of identical twins. One entry per CDR3 protein, called by TCRdb with MiXCR from the 5' RACE reads. Of just over 500,000 distinct CDR3 sequences in the sample, 22% were seen once. A further study also used this sample, focusing on T cells expressing NK-cell markers.

Specimen: CD4+ T cells sorted from blood. All receptors derive from a woman younger than 35 in good health.

This clonotype has only a few counts. The V and J genes are TRBV5-1 and TRBJ2-7, with 7 bases lining up with TRBD1. J lost 7 bases, V lost 1 base, and 11 bases had no gene match. There are 15 residues in the CDR3. Looked up from germline, CDR1 is SGHRS and CDR2 is YFSETQ. The CDR3 loop is CASSLLGGFNLEQYF. In nucleotides, the CDR3 is TGCGCCAGCAGCTTGCTAGGGGGCTTTAATTTGGAGCAGTACTTC.

The CDR3 coding sequence is TGTGCCAGCAGCTTCCTGGACAGGAATTCACCCCTCCACTTT. This translates into CASSFLDRNSPLHF. This chain connects TRBV13 to TRBJ1-6; 7 bases fit TRBD1. Unmatched junction bases numbered 3, after V lost 3 bases and J lost 7 bases. Germline V gene sequence: CDR1 PRHDT, CDR2 FYEKMQ (reference sequence). The CDR3 length is 14 residues.

This rearrangement joins TRBV6-1 to TRBJ2-1; 7 bases agree with TRBD2. The CDR3 has 14 residues. Looked up from germline, CDR1 is MNHNS and CDR2 is SASEGT. V was clipped by 7 bases and J by 6 bases; unmatched bases: 9. CDR3 amino acids: CASTEGRARNEQFF. CDR3 DNA sequence: TGTGCCAGCACCGAAGGGAGGGCTCGCAATGAGCAGTTCTTC.

This clonotype came up a few times. V usage is TRBV6-1 and J usage is TRBJ2-2, with TRBD1 identical over 10 bases. The CDR3 spans 16 residues. Germline CDR1 and CDR2: MNHNS and SASEGT. V gave up 6 bases and J gave up 4 bases; unmatched junction bases: 8. DNA for the CDR3: TGTGCCAGCAGAGGCTCCGGGACAGGGGCCACCGGGGAGCTGTTTTTT. Translated, it gives CASRGSGTGATGELFF.

The CDR3 is CASSIEANTGELFF. CDR3 DNA: TGTGCCAGTAGTATCGAAGCGAACACCGGGGAGCTGTTTTTT. The rearrangement joins TRBV19 to TRBJ2-2; no clear D gene. CDR3 size: 14 residues. Germline V gene data show CDR1 as LNHDA and CDR2 as SQIVND (reference sequence). Between the trimmed V and J ends, which lost 3 bases and 0 bases, there was a span of 5 bases.

The gene calls are TRBV29-1 and TRBJ2-3; 9 bases are shared with TRBD1. From germline, CDR1 is SQVTM and CDR2 ANQGSEA. The CDR3 loop spans 17 amino acids. The ends lost 0 bases at V and 8 bases at J; junction bases unmatched: 15. CDR3 nucleotides: TGCAGCGTTGAAGATTGGAAAGAGACAGGGGGGAGAGGTACGCAGTATTTT. It codes for CSVEDWKETGGRGTQYF.

This clonotype was seen more than once but under ten times. This chain uses TRBV7-8 with TRBJ1-2, with 8 positions matching TRBD1. CDR1 is SGHVS and CDR2 is FQNEAQ in the germline V gene. The CDR3 covers 14 residues. J was trimmed by 4 bases and V by 0 bases; bases with no gene match: 1. CDR3 region: CASSLAQGAYGYTF. Written as DNA, the CDR3 is TGTGCCAGCAGCTTAGCCCAGGGGGCCTATGGCTACACCTTC.

The chain carries TRBV20-1 and TRBJ1-5; TRBD1 agrees at 8 bases. Germline assignment: CDR1 DFQATT and CDR2 SNEGSKA (reference sequence). This CDR3 region has 12 residues. Losses at the gene ends were 6 bases for V and 11 bases for J; bases not matched to a gene: 9. This CDR3 is CSAAGGPTAQHF. The CDR3 DNA reads TGCAGTGCCGCAGGGGGCCCTACGGCCCAGCATTTT.

In its sample, this clonotype was seen a few times. The V and J genes are TRBV2 and TRBJ2-7; D gene unclear. Germline loops: CDR1 SNHLY, CDR2 FYNNEI. The CDR3 totals 12 residues. Trimming left V 6 bases short and J 3 bases short, with 9 bases between. CDR3 nucleotides: TGTGCCAGCAGGGACCTTGGCTACGAGCAGTACTTC. This encodes CASRDLGYEQYF.

The chain has TRBV10-3 and TRBJ2-3; 8 bases map to TRBD2. The trim removed 4 bases at V and 2 bases at J, leaving 5 bases unmatched. CDR1 ENHRY and CDR2 SYGVKD come from the germline V gene. The CDR3 has 15 residues. The CDR3 DNA follows: TGTGCCATCAGTGCCCTAGCGGGTGCCACAGATACGCAGTATTTT. It is translated as CAISALAGATDTQYF.

The J gene is TRBJ2-7, the V gene TRBV29-1; TRBD2 might be the D (6 bases). CDR1 SQVTM and CDR2 ANQGSEA come from the germline V gene. V was clipped by 4 bases and J by 1 base, with 11 bases between them. The CDR3 is made up of 13 amino acids. The CDR3 here is CSVGDSRSYEQYF. In DNA form, the CDR3 reads TGCAGCGTTGGGGACTCCCGGTCCTACGAGCAGTACTTC.

A few counts support this clonotype. The J gene is TRBJ2-7, the V gene TRBV20-1; TRBD2 might be the D (6 bases). The CDR3 length is 13 residues. Trimming pared 5 bases from V and 6 bases from J, leaving 17 bases between. Per germline, CDR1 DFQATT and CDR2 SNEGSKA (reference sequence). Written as DNA, the CDR3 is TGCAGTGCTGAGGGGCTAGCGTGGGCCGAGCAGTACTTC. The encoded protein is CSAEGLAWAEQYF.

The chain combines TRBV2 with TRBJ2-1; 7 positions agree with TRBD1. J gave up 15 bases and V 6 bases, and 8 bases lay outside the gene matches. The CDR3 covers 11 residues. Germline loops: CDR1 SNHLY, CDR2 FYNNEI. This CDR3 is CASRVQGVPFF. The CDR3, as DNA: TGTGCCAGCAGGGTTCAGGGGGTTCCGTTCTTC. Combining the CDR3 with reference TRBV2 and TRBJ2-1 gives the whole variable domain EPEVTQTPSHQVTQMGQEVILRCVPISNHLYFYWYRQILGQKVEFLVSFYNNEISEKSEIFDDQFSVERPDGSNFTLKIRSTKLEDSAMYFCASRVQGVPFFGPGTRLTVL.

This clonotype was counted between two and nine times. The V and J genes are TRBV20-1 and TRBJ2-4, with unresolved D. The V gene lost 1 base and the J gene lost 0 bases, with 7 bases spanning the gap. CDR3 length: 14 residues. CDR1 and CDR2 from the germline V gene are DFQATT and SNEGSKA (reference sequence). Here the CDR3 reads CSARGFIAKNIQYF. In nucleotides, the CDR3 is TGCAGTGCTAGAGGCTTTATAGCCAAAAACATTCAGTACTTC.

This clonotype was seen a handful of times. A much larger clone differs from this one at a single base, so this may be a read error. This rearrangement joins TRBV5-6 to TRBJ2-5; 11 bases are shared with TRBD1. The V gene's germline CDR1 is SGHDT and CDR2 YYEEEE. This CDR3 comprises 14 residues. CDR3 residues: CAGSLGQGGETQYF. CDR3 coding DNA: TGTGCCGGCAGCTTGGGACAGGGGGGAGAGACCCAGTACTTC.

The chain employs TRBV13 and TRBJ2-5; D might be TRBD2 (5 bases). Germline CDR1 PRHDT, CDR2 FYEKMQ (reference sequence). This CDR3 has 16 amino acids. V lost 5 bases, J lost 1 base, and 17 bases lay in between. The CDR3 is CASSRVEGGSQETQYF. CDR3 sequence (DNA): TGTGCCAGCAGCCGGGTGGAAGGAGGCAGCCAAGAGACCCAGTACTTC.

In this sample, this clonotype turned up a few times. The rearrangement uses TRBV20-1 and TRBJ2-5, with a weak D call TRBD2 (6 bases). Germline lookup yields CDR1 DFQATT and CDR2 SNEGSKA (reference sequence). The V and J ends lost 5 bases and 1 base respectively, with 14 bases between them. CDR3 length: 14 amino acids. CDR3 nucleotide sequence: TGCAGTGCTGGGCTGGGGGGTCCCCAAGAGACCCAGTACTTC. It specifies CSAGLGGPQETQYF.

This clonotype was seen only a few times. CDR3 DNA sequence: TGTGCCAGCAGTGATGGCGGACATCTCTACACCTTC. The encoded protein is CASSDGGHLYTF. J is TRBJ1-2 and V is TRBV25-1; D perhaps matches TRBD1 (5 bases). Germline V CDR1 and CDR2: MGHDK, SYGVNS. Trimming removed 3 bases at V and 10 bases at J, with 12 bases between. CDR3 length: 12 residues.

This clonotype was counted at least ten times. DNA for the CDR3: TGTGCCTGCGTGGGGGAGGAGCTGTTTTTT. It specifies CACVGEELFF. V gene TRBV30 combines with J gene TRBJ2-2, with D perhaps TRBD1 or TRBD2 (5 bases each). CDR3 length: 10 amino acids. Trimming stripped 6 bases from V and 10 bases from J, with 9 bases between. Per germline, CDR1 GTSNPN and CDR2 SVGIG (reference sequence).

This clonotype was picked up a small number of times. The J gene is TRBJ2-2, the V gene TRBV7-6, with 7 bases aligning to TRBD2. CDR3 length: 16 residues. V trimming: 5 bases; J trimming: 6 bases; junction bases outside the gene matches: 12. Germline CDR1 is SGHVS and CDR2 is FNYEAQ. The CDR3 DNA reads TGTGCCAGCAGCCTACTCGGACTAGGTGGGGCCGGGGAGCTGTTTTTT. Its protein is CASSLLGLGGAGELFF.

This chain uses TRBV11-2 with TRBJ2-1, with TRBD2 matching 10 bases. From germline, CDR1 is SGHAT and CDR2 FQNNGV. The CDR3 consists of 15 residues. The ends lost 9 bases at V and 9 bases at J; junction bases unmatched: 14. The CDR3 spells CASLGRSGRAGEQFF. CDR3 nucleotides: TGTGCCAGTTTGGGACGGAGCGGGAGGGCAGGTGAGCAGTTCTTC.

This sequence joins TRBV6-1 and TRBJ1-4; 9 nucleotides line up with TRBD1. Trimming at V came to 7 bases and at J to 8 bases, leaving 8 bases not matched to a gene. The length of the CDR3 is 14 residues. Germline CDR1 is MNHNS and CDR2 is SASEGT. In DNA form, the CDR3 reads TGTGCCAGCATCACAGGGACAGGGACGGAAAAACTGTTTTTT. Translating it yields CASITGTGTEKLFF.

This chain connects TRBV12-3 or TRBV12-4 to TRBJ2-1, with unresolved D. The V and J ends lost 7 bases and 3 bases respectively, with 10 bases between them. The length of the CDR3 is 13 residues. CDR3 loop: CASTDQHYNEQFF. The CDR3 region has the DNA TGTGCCAGCACCGACCAGCACTACAATGAGCAGTTCTTC.

This clonotype occurred a few times. This chain connects TRBV10-3 to TRBJ1-1; D uncertain. V was cut by 3 bases and J by 4 bases, with 15 bases left in between. The germline CDR1 and CDR2 sequences are ENHRY and SYGVKD. The CDR3 runs to 15 residues. The CDR3 is CAISERREAGTEAFF. CDR3 nucleotides: TGTGCCATCAGTGAACGTAGAGAGGCTGGCACTGAAGCTTTCTTT.

This clonotype was picked up many times. The V call is TRBV12-3 or TRBV12-4, the J call TRBJ2-2; D gene unclear. The CDR3 has 13 amino acids. Trimming removed 3 bases from V and 3 bases from J, with 5 bases in between. CDR3 sequence reads: CASSLRHTGELFF. CDR3 in DNA: TGTGCCAGCAGTTTGAGGCACACCGGGGAGCTGTTTTTT.

The chain employs TRBV20-1 and TRBJ2-5; D might be TRBD1 or TRBD2, each matching 6 bases. This CDR3 is 12 amino acids long. From germline, CDR1 is DFQATT and CDR2 SNEGSKA (reference sequence). Trimming removed 6 bases at V and 1 base at J, with 9 bases between. Here the CDR3 DNA reads TGCAGTGCGCGGGACATCCAAGAGACCCAGTACTTC. Its translation is CSARDIQETQYF.